This TCR beta chain was sequenced during a study of CD8+ T cells in alopecia areata listed by TCRdb under 2018. With respect to the entire study: Treated patients were enrolled in an open-label pilot trial of oral tofacitinib, 5 to 10 mg twice daily, for moderate-to-severe alopecia areata. In both human patients and the C3H/HeJ mouse model, the study applied high-throughput TCRbeta sequencing to look at T cell clonal expansion in alopecia areata. Amplification of TCRbeta CDR3 regions was done by immunoSEQ multiplex PCR using 35 Vbeta forward primers and 13 Jbeta reverse primers. Patients stayed on tofacitinib for 6 to 18 months and then had 6 months of follow-up off drug so that delayed response and recurrence could be assessed. RNA was obtained with the PAXgene miRNA kit for fixed scalp, the miRNeasy kit for PBMCs, and the RNeasy kit for mouse skin. Clonality in the scalp was compared among normal scalp (n=4), patchy alopecia areata scalp (n=8), and alopecia totalis/universalis scalp (n=8). Biopsies were taken from tofacitinib-treated patients at baseline and at 4 and 24 weeks of treatment, and a later scalp biopsy was taken in several of the tofacitinib-treated patients. Human TCRbeta sequencing covered scalp tissue and sorted CD4+ and CD8+ peripheral blood T cells from patchy and totalis/universalis alopecia areata patients and healthy controls. The research as a whole found: Shared TCR sequences between patients were less evident than in mice, which may be partly attributable to HLA diversity in the patient population. Compared with normal scalp, lesional scalp, particularly in alopecia totalis/universalis, had higher clonality and more expanded CD8+ clones, which suggests antigenic drive. Scalp TCR repertoire analysis is complicated because resident alphabeta T cells in normal human skin are also sequenced, whereas mouse skin is dominated by gammadelta T cells.

From alopecia areata patients, peripheral blood was collected along with lesional scalp punch biopsies. After PBMCs were isolated by density centrifugation and stained for CD3, CD4 and CD8, a FACSAria was used to sort CD4+ and CD8+ T cells. V sheds 5 bases and J sheds 5 bases, leaving 15 bases between their ends. The CDR3 goes from the cysteine to the phenylalanine over 14 residues. The CDR3 DNA has 42 bases and is translated from base 1. As encoded in the germline V gene, CDR1 is ENHRY while CDR2 is SYGVKD. About this clone itself: Its antigen is currently not known. No base-level quality is on record; no much larger clone is a single base apart.

Preparation of the library involved the immunoSEQ multiplex PCR assay. To provide template for TCR sequencing, every sample had RNA extracted and reverse transcribed into cDNA. SuperScript III was used to make first-strand cDNA, primed with a 2:1 mix of oligo-dT and random hexamers. A synthetic immune receptor repertoire was used to gauge amplification bias, and whatever bias remained was removed computationally. On the authors' methods: Raw reads were preprocessed to remove errors, and CDR3 was defined by IMGT conventions from the conserved cysteine to phenylalanine. Clonality was computed as 1 minus the Shannon entropy, with the entropy normalized by log2 of the number of productive unique TCRs. Whether each scalp clone was CD4 or CD8 was inferred by checking scalp TCRbeta sequences against the CD4 and CD8 repertoires from sorted blood. TCRdb retrieved this table from immuneACCESS and kept in-frame rearrangements only. Not all clones are present; in checked studies, unresolved V genes account for under half, and no reason is known for the remainder. V, J and clone size reflect that table, while D and trimming were determined from the DNA. The sample records roughly 150,000 clones, around 47% of which are singletons. Approximately 6.6% of the sample rests with the top ten.

This TCR came from a human donor with alopecia areata. The sample comprised CD4+ T cells sorted from blood. This receptor chain uses TRBV10-3 and TRBJ2-5; the D gene cannot be resolved beyond TRBD1 or TRBD2, each matching 8 bases. The nucleotide sequence reads TGTGCCATCAGTACAGCGGGGGACAGGGAGACCCAGTACTTC. Translation gives CAISTAGDRETQYF.